The source of this TCR beta chain is a study of blood T cell repertoires in COVID-19. The CDR3 loop spans 19 amino acids. Germline CDR1 SGHDT, CDR2 YYEEEE. V lost 0 bases, J lost 4 bases, and 12 bases stayed unmatched. In this sample, this clone turned up a few times. Assay: immunoSEQ multiplex PCR; the TCRdb copy retains only in-frame clones and omits some. Seen here are about 250,000 clones, 70% to 90% observed once, and the top ten hold 1.5% to 2%. The participants were between about 18 and 90 years old and came from 20 to 30 US areas. Clinical history reported by participants formed the basis on which cohorts were assigned. Donors of Cohort 3 who recovered were those that had two negative PCRs, clearance, or symptom resolution.

The sequence came from a woman in her 50s who had recovered from COVID-19. This chain links TRBV5-6 with TRBJ1-6; TRBD1 matches 8 bases. Sequenced sample: PBMCs or T cells enriched from blood (not recorded which). CDR3 bases: TGTGCCAGCAGCTTGGTGGCAGGGGGCAGAAGGGAGTATAATTCACCCCTCCACTTT. This gives the protein CASSLVAGGRREYNSPLHF.